The entry below gives a single TCR beta chain sequence along with its context. Its target is unknown. This sample was taken from a study of T cell responses to AZD1222 COVID-19 vaccine. Generated by immunoSEQ multiplex PCR, the TCRdb table keeps only in-frame clones and is missing some. In the table there are under 200,000 clones, more than 80% of which are singletons. The CDR3 spans 14 residues. In germline, CDR1 is KGHDR, CDR2 SFDVKD. Unmatched junction bases numbered 6, after V lost 6 bases and J lost 4 bases. General study results and limits: AZD1222 recipients seropositive at baseline numbered only six or seven.

J is TRBJ1-1 and V is TRBV24-1; TRBD1 aligns across 8 bases. The clonotype was recovered from an adult who received the MenACWY meningococcal vaccine as a control. The sequenced sample was peripheral blood, obtained 28 days after the second dose of the MenACWY control vaccine. The CDR3, as DNA: TGTGCCACCAGTCCCCGGACAGGGAGCACTGAAGCTTTCTTT. It translates to CATSPRTGSTEAFF.